This TCR beta chain came from a study of blood T cell repertoires in COVID-19. Study in general: There were acute and convalescent COVID-19 samples, and they came from the United States, Italy and Spain. The cDNA or gDNA used as material had been derived from T cells, B-cell-depleted T cells, or PBMCs.

Germline CDR1 reads SEHNR; CDR2 reads FQNEAQ (reference sequence). The germline V and J ends were trimmed by 2 bases and 3 bases, with 7 bases remaining between them. There are 13 residues in the CDR3. Authors' processing steps: Amplification of reference gene primers was used by the study to estimate nucleated cell counts. Profiled with immunoSEQ multiplex PCR; TCRdb holds only in-frame clones, not every one. That table is the source of V, J and clone size, and D and trimming were worked out from the DNA. The sample gives 90,000 to 100,000 clones, approximately 86% of which show up once; approximately 11% is in the top ten.

The chain recombines TRBV7-9 with TRBJ1-2; the D is unclear. Sequencing used peripheral blood. The receptor was isolated from a man between 65 and 80 years old with active or convalescent COVID-19. CDR3 nucleotides: TGTGCCAGCAGCTTAAGGGAGGACTATGGCTACACCTTC. Translating it yields CASSLREDYGYTF.